This T cell receptor (beta chain) is from a study of low-dose radiotherapy and immunotherapy resistance in tumors. First-strand cDNA used TRAV- and TRBV-specific primers, covering alpha and beta chains. Amplification, which lasted approximately 20 PCR cycles, used a constant-region primer and V-primer adapter to amplify TCRs. TCRdb itself ran the reads through MiXCR, one entry per CDR3 protein. The table records under 20,000 distinct CDR3 sequences, around two thirds of them present only once. This clonotype originated in a human donor with advanced metastatic prostate, ovarian, gallbladder or colorectal cancer (not recorded which). This table probably holds off-target reads from a library built for another chain.

The chain's CDR3 is CASSYGREGNGDTQYF. In nucleotides, the CDR3 is TGTGCCAGCAGTTACGGCCGGGAGGGAAATGGGGATACGCAGTATTTT. V is TRBV6-5 and J is TRBJ2-3, with 8 bases aligning to TRBD2. V shed 2 bases and J 6 bases; nucleotides not matched to a gene: 10. The CDR3 consists of 16 residues. Per germline, CDR1 MNHEY and CDR2 SVGAGI.